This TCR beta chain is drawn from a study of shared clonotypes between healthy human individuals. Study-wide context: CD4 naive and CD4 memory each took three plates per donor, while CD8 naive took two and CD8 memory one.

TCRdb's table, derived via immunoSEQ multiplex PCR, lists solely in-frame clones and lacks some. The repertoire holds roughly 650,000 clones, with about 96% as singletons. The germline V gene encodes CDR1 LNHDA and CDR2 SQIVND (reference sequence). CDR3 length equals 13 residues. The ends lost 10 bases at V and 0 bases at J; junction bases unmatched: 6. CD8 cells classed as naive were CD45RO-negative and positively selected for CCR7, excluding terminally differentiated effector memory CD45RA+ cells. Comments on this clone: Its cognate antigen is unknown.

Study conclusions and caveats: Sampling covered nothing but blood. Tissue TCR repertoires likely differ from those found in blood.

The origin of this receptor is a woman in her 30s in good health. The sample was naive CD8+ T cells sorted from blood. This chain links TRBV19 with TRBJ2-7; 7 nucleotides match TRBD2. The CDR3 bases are TGTGCCACCCGGGCTAGCGGCTCCTACGAGCAGTACTTC. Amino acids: CATRASGSYEQYF.